This T cell receptor beta chain was retrieved from a study of immune evolution from preneoplasia to lung adenocarcinoma. Points on this clone: The antigen remains unidentified.

Profiled with immunoSEQ multiplex PCR; TCRdb holds only in-frame clones, not every one. The data hold some 6,200 clones, with roughly 74% observed a single time. Regarding the study as a whole: Top clone frequencies peaked in normal lung, apparently declining through invasive adenocarcinoma.

Trimming at V came to 5 bases and at J to 4 bases, leaving 8 bases not matched to a gene. Germline assignment: CDR1 SGHTA and CDR2 FQGNSA. The CDR3 extends over 15 amino acids. The chain joins TRBV7-2 to TRBJ1-2; 9 nucleotides line up with TRBD1. The material sequenced was FFPE lung adenocarcinoma in situ tissue. The source is a donor older than 65 with lung adenocarcinoma. CDR3 protein: CASSLHTGGGYGYTF. The CDR3 DNA sequence: TGTGCCAGCAGCCTTCATACAGGGGGCGGCTATGGCTACACCTTC.